This T cell receptor (beta chain) stems from a study of blood T cell repertoires in COVID-19. The CDR3 is 15 residues long. CDR1 MNHEY and CDR2 SVGAGI come from the germline V gene. Trimming cost V 2 bases and J 1 base, with 8 bases left between them. Authors' processing steps: Amplification with reference gene primers provided the estimates of nucleated cell counts. Generated by immunoSEQ multiplex PCR, the TCRdb table keeps only in-frame clones and is missing some. Clone size and V and J calls were adopted from that table, with D and trimming inferred from the DNA. The table includes over 85,000 clones, around 93% detected once.

The chain is built from TRBV6-5 and TRBJ2-2; D perhaps matches TRBD1 (5 bases). The receptor was isolated from a human donor with active COVID-19. The donor label of this sample is uncertain. Sequencing used peripheral blood. The CDR3 loop is CASSYLTGNTGELFF. CDR3 nucleotide sequence: TGTGCCAGCAGTTACCTTACAGGGAACACCGGGGAGCTGTTTTTT.